This T cell receptor beta chain came from a study of blood T cell repertoires in COVID-19. Trimming took 0 bases from V and 7 from J; bases not matched to a gene: 8. The CDR3 totals 16 residues. The germline V gene has CDR1 SGDLS and CDR2 YYNGEE. In the original analysis: Amplification of reference gene primers was used by the study to estimate nucleated cell counts. The protocol was immunoSEQ multiplex PCR, while the TCRdb copy is restricted to in-frame clones and leaves out a portion. Clone size and V and J calls were adopted from that table, with D and trimming inferred from the DNA. The repertoire has some 58,000 clones, around 87% of them found once; the top ten carry 3.5% to 4.5%.

The source is a middle-aged man with acute or convalescent COVID-19. The chain uses TRBV9 and TRBJ2-7, with 12 bases that match TRBD1. Sequencing input: peripheral blood. DNA of the CDR3: TGTGCCAGCAGCGTAGGCCCGGGACAGGGGGCAGATGAGCAGTACTTC. Its translation is CASSVGPGQGADEQYF.